A single sample gave rise to the 17 T cell receptor beta chains below, sequenced in a study of T cell responses to AZD1222 COVID-19 vaccine (dated by TCRdb to the early 2020s). Library preparation employed the immunoSEQ multiplex PCR assay. Entries here come from immuneACCESS through TCRdb and include only in-frame sequences with V and J called. Some clones fail to appear in such tables; in the studies checked, an unresolved V gene covers under half of the shortfall, and the cause of the remainder is unknown. This sample is represented by 150,000 to 180,000 clones; 88% of them were singletons. The leading ten clones occupy 2.5% to 4% of the sample. The sample's time point label is to be understood as: baseline before first vaccination. The sample here was peripheral blood, taken on day 0 of AZD1222 vaccination. The receptor set was obtained from an adult in good health.

The chain combines TRBV5-6 with TRBJ1-2; unclear D gene. The germline CDR1 and CDR2 sequences are SGHDT and YYEEEE. This CDR3 is 13 amino acids long. V gave up 4 bases and J gave up 1 base, with 8 bases separating them. In DNA form, the CDR3 reads TGTGCCAGCAGCCCGGGATTTAACTATGGCTACACCTTC. It specifies CASSPGFNYGYTF.

The rearrangement links TRBV19 to TRBJ2-7; 8 bases are shared with TRBD2. Germline V CDR1 and CDR2: LNHDA, SQIVND (reference sequence). Trimming removed 4 bases from V and 2 bases from J; junction bases left unmatched: 7. This CDR3 region has 15 residues. CDR3 coding DNA: TGTGCCAGTAGTAGGGAGCGGGGGTTACCCTACGAGCAGTACTTC. Encoded protein: CASSRERGLPYEQYF.

This chain connects TRBV11-1 to TRBJ1-1, with D perhaps matching TRBD1 (5 bases). The CDR3 is 13 amino acids. Germline values: CDR1 SGHAT, CDR2 FQDESV (reference sequence). Trimming removed 5 bases at V and 8 bases at J, with 15 bases between. The DNA for the CDR3 is TGTGCCAGCAGCCCCGGGGGGGACCGGGAAGCTTTCTTT. It is translated as CASSPGGDREAFF.

The chain carries TRBV5-1 and TRBJ2-3; 13 bases are a match to TRBD2. With V trimmed by 5 bases and J by 0 bases, 6 bases remained unmatched. The length of the CDR3 is 17 residues. Per germline, CDR1 SGHRS and CDR2 YFSETQ. The CDR3 DNA sequence: TGCGCCAGCAGGGGACTAGCGGGGTTTTCTAGCACAGATACGCAGTATTTT. It codes for CASRGLAGFSSTDTQYF.

J is TRBJ2-1 and V is TRBV19; D perhaps matches TRBD1 (6 bases). The CDR3 extends over 16 amino acids. Germline V gives CDR1 LNHDA, CDR2 SQIVND (reference sequence). Between the trimmed V and J ends, which lost 7 bases and 10 bases, there was a span of 26 bases. CDR3 DNA sequence: TGTGCCAGTAAGGGGGATCTGGGCCAGGGGCTGCAAGAGCAGTTCTTC. Protein product: CASKGDLGQGLQEQFF. The full variable domain, completed using reference TRBV19 and TRBJ2-1, is DGGITQSPKYLFRKEGQNVTLSCEQNLNHDAMYWYRQDPGQGLRLIYYSQIVNDFQKGDIAEGYSVSREKKESFPLTVTSAQKNPTAFYLCASKGDLGQGLQEQFFGPGTRLTVL.

The sample holds a few counts of this clone. This chain uses TRBV28 with TRBJ1-2, with D perhaps TRBD1 (6 bases). CDR1 MDHEN and CDR2 SYDVKM come from the germline V gene. There are 15 residues in the CDR3. Between the trimmed V and J ends, which lost 6 bases and 2 bases, there was a span of 16 bases. The DNA of the CDR3 is TGTGCCAGCAGGGCGGGACACACTCCGAACTATGGCTACACCTTC. The encoded protein is CASRAGHTPNYGYTF.

The rearrangement uses TRBV4-3 and TRBJ1-1, with D unclear. This CDR3 spans 16 amino acids. Trimming took 0 bases from V and 0 from J, leaving 11 bases between them. The V gene's germline CDR1 is LGHNA and CDR2 YSLEER. CDR3 nucleotides: TGCGCCAGCAGCCAAGATGACGAGGTGTTGAACACTGAAGCTTTCTTT. Its protein is CASSQDDEVLNTEAFF.

The rearrangement joins TRBV18 to TRBJ2-1; TRBD2 matches at 8 bases. CDR3 length: 14 amino acids. Germline CDR1 KGHSH, CDR2 LQKENI. With 6 bases clipped from V and 8 bases from J, the junction kept 9 bases outside the gene matches. This CDR3 is CASSRTSPWDEQFF. As DNA, the CDR3 is TGTGCCAGCTCTCGGACTAGCCCGTGGGATGAGCAGTTCTTC. Looking up the rest from reference TRBV18 and TRBJ2-1 gives the full variable domain: NAGVMQNPRHLVRRRGQEARLRCSPMKGHSHVYWYRQLPEEGLKFMVYLQKENIIDESGMPKERFSAEFPKEGPSILRIQQVVRGDSAAYFCASSRTSPWDEQFFGPGTRLTVL.

The genes are TRBV19 and TRBJ1-1; TRBD1 matches at 9 bases. Losses at the gene ends were 7 bases for V and 3 bases for J; bases not matched to a gene: 6. In germline, CDR1 is LNHDA, CDR2 SQIVND (reference sequence). The CDR3 runs 14 residues. DNA for the CDR3: TGTGCCAGTACCACACAGGGGGCGCACACTGAAGCTTTCTTT. Translated, it gives CASTTQGAHTEAFF.

This rearrangement joins TRBV9 to TRBJ2-5; D gene ambiguous. V was cut by 3 bases and J by 0 bases, with 12 bases left in between. The germline CDR1 and CDR2 sequences are SGDLS and YYNGEE. CDR3 length: 15 residues. Here the CDR3 reads CASSEGPTYQETQYF. DNA for the CDR3: TGTGCCAGCAGCGAGGGCCCTACTTACCAAGAGACCCAGTACTTC.

This clone was detected only once. The chain employs TRBV3-1 (or the pseudogene TRBV3-2) and TRBJ1-4; maybe TRBD1 (5 bases). CDR1 is LGHDT, CDR2 YNNKEL, per germline (reference sequence). V shed 4 bases and J shed 3 bases, with 12 bases lying between them. The length of the CDR3 is 15 residues. The CDR3 loop is CASSPTRVPNEKLFF. The CDR3 bases are TGTGCCAGCAGCCCTACCAGGGTTCCTAATGAAAAACTGTTTTTT.

The chain links TRBV5-4 to TRBJ2-4, with a weak D call TRBD2 (5 bases). Germline V gives CDR1 SGHNT, CDR2 YYREEE (reference sequence). The CDR3 runs 13 residues. The ends were cut back, 0 bases at V and 7 bases at J, with 8 bases in the middle. The CDR3 region is CASSLVGENIQYF. The CDR3 DNA is TGTGCCAGCAGCTTGGTTGGGGAGAACATTCAGTACTTC.

This chain connects TRBV4-1 to TRBJ2-3; D tentatively reads TRBD1 or TRBD2 (6 bases each). The CDR3 consists of 16 residues. Trimming left V 0 bases short and J 2 bases short, with 12 bases between. Germline V gene sequence: CDR1 MGHRA, CDR2 YSYEKL. The CDR3 nucleotides read TGCGCCAGCAGCCAAGAGGCACAGGGACTCACAGATACGCAGTATTTT. This codes for CASSQEAQGLTDTQYF.

The V call is TRBV19, the J call TRBJ1-6; D gene unclear. CDR3 length: 13 amino acids. The V gene's germline CDR1 is LNHDA and CDR2 SQIVND (reference sequence). The ends were cut back, 10 bases at V and 7 bases at J, with 14 bases in the middle. The CDR3 nucleotides read TGTGCCACCCATCCATCCTTAAATTCACCCCTCCACTTT. This encodes CATHPSLNSPLHF.

The count of this clone is one. This rearrangement joins TRBV28 to TRBJ1-5, with D tentatively TRBD1 (6 bases). The CDR3 has 15 amino acids. With 6 bases removed from V and 0 bases from J, the gap between germline ends came to 12 bases. Germline V CDR1 and CDR2: MDHEN, SYDVKM. The chain's CDR3 is CASRRQGGSNQPQHF. The CDR3 DNA sequence: TGTGCCAGCAGGAGGCAAGGGGGTAGCAATCAGCCCCAGCATTTT.

This chain connects TRBV7-9 to TRBJ1-2, with D possibly TRBD1 on 5 matching bases. CDR3 size: 13 residues. In germline, CDR1 is SEHNR, CDR2 FQNEAQ (reference sequence). Deletions cut 2 bases from V and 7 bases from J, with 11 bases between. DNA for the CDR3: TGTGCCAGCAGCTTACGGGGGGACTCTGGCTACACCTTC. It codes for CASSLRGDSGYTF.

A word on this clone: This probably arose from a read error, given a far larger clone one base away. The genes are TRBV7-7 and TRBJ1-1; the D is unclear. This CDR3 has 13 residues. V lost 1 base, J lost 1 base, and 4 bases lay in between. Germline CDR1 and CDR2: SSHAT and FNYEAQ (reference sequence). CDR3 DNA sequence: TGTGCCAGCAGCTTAGGCCAGAACACTGAAGCTTTCTTT. Translating gives CASSLGQNTEAFF.